One T cell receptor beta chain is described in this entry. Its cognate antigen has yet to be identified. No per-base quality is available; no much larger clone lies one base away. TCR CDR3 regions were amplified from genomic DNA by multiplex PCR using the deep immunoSEQ assay. For each cell subset, the extracted genomic DNA was distributed evenly across all wells of several immunoSEQ 96-well plates, and each plate served as one replicate. For sorted subsets, approximately 210 ng of genomic DNA, equivalent to 25,000 to 35,000 T cell genomes, went into each replicate PCR. Purified libraries were measured with a Qubit 3.0 fluorometer, size-checked on a Bioanalyzer 2100, and measured again with the KAPA Library Quantification kit. Every immunoSEQ 96-well plate was sequenced on a dedicated single-read 150-cycle Illumina NextSeq 550 flow cell. The original methods were these. The immunoSEQ output contained only junctional sequences without quality scores, so filtering could not match that applied to full-length reads. To assign V/J genes and CDR3, sequences were annotated using PyIR, a Python wrapper for IgBLAST v1.9, with IMGT germline references. Reads with weak V/J assignments (E-value above 1e-6), missing CDR3, stop codons, out-of-frame junctions, or ambiguous translated residues were removed. V3J clonotypes were defined by identical inferred V gene, J gene, and CDR3 amino acid sequence. Percentage overlap between repertoires was calculated by dividing the number of shared unique clonotypes by the size of the smaller repertoire. Richness of each repertoire was evaluated using RTK rarefaction, the Chao1 estimator, and Recon v2.1 estimates of unobserved clonotypes. Generation probabilities were computed with OLGA for all TCRbeta clonotypes obtained by the gDNA method from several donors. This immuneACCESS table, as held by TCRdb, lists in-frame sequences with V and J called but not all clones. Of the missing ones, under half trace to an unresolved V gene in checked studies; the others have no known cause. Clone size and the V and J calls come from that table; the DNA yielded D and trimming. The sample records about 960,000 clones, over 60% of which are singletons. The ten largest make up over 1.3% of the sample.

Spanning cysteine to phenylalanine, the CDR3 consists of 13 amino acids. The sequence is cut down to CDR3 DNA, 39 bases in frame from base 1. V gives up 4 bases and J gives up 6 bases, and the segment between their germline ends measures 11 bases. CDR1 and CDR2, looked up from the germline V gene (reference sequence), are SEHNR and FQNEAQ. This sample stems from a study of shared clonotypes between healthy human individuals (dated by TCRdb to the early 2020s). Regarding the study in general: A few men and a couple of women, aged 18 to 49 years, made up the cohort. Per donor, three plates each were used for CD4 naive and CD4 memory, two for CD8 naive, and one for CD8 memory. Blood TCR repertoires of roughly five healthy adults were deeply sequenced to estimate repertoire size and the extent of clonotype sharing between individuals. Each donor's leukapheresis produced roughly between about 0.9 and 9.5 billion PBMCs. To increase sequencing depth and limit assay-specific biases, TCR repertoire library preparation and sequencing were carried out by different laboratories using diverse techniques. Overall results and qualifications from the work: Estimated clonotype richness was generally larger for naive than for memory subsets. Compared with non-shared clonotypes, clonotypes shared by all four sorted-subset donors had higher generation probabilities. Because the study included only a small number of donors, the genetic and exposure-history diversity represented was limited. Sharing across four donors was observed for about 5% of naive CD4, around 3.5% of naive CD8, about 2.5% of memory CD4, and about 0.4% of memory CD8 clonotypes. Incomplete sequencing was indicated by rarefaction of sorted-subset datasets, despite the large sequencing depth. Sampling was restricted to blood, and TCR repertoires in tissue are likely to differ from TCR repertoires in blood. Pairwise subsampling led to the expectation that sequencing depth would affect the degree of clonotype sharing among donors.

Donors were healthy HIV-negative adults with no recently reported acute infections or vaccinations. Every donor was a Caucasian adult residing in Nashville, Tennessee, USA. CD4+ T cells were enriched by magnetic negative selection; naive cells were then positively selected on CD45RA, and the negative fraction formed the memory subset. Blood was collected by leukapheresis, and PBMCs were isolated by Ficoll-Histopaque density gradient centrifugation and then cryopreserved in liquid nitrogen vapor phase. Analytical flow cytometry was used to check the purity and quantity of each magnetically sorted T cell population. Genomic DNA was isolated from each sorted fraction and quantified by UV absorbance on a Nanodrop 2000c.

Recombination connected TRBV7-9 to TRBJ2-3; a weak D assignment points to TRBD2 (5 bases agree). The sample taken for sequencing was memory CD4+ T cells sorted from blood. What this sample's cell subset or site label stands for: CD45RA-negative fraction. The source is a man younger than 35 in good health. The CDR3 in this case is CASSSLAWDTQYF. DNA sequence: TGTGCCAGCAGCTCTCTAGCTTGGGATACGCAGTATTTT.